One sample yielded the 28 T cell receptor beta chains listed below, sequenced in a study of molecular identifiers for immune sequencing clone quantification. One entry per CDR3 protein results from TCRdb running MiXCR on the PCR reads. Of approximately 63,000 distinct CDR3 sequences listed, around 19% are singletons. Material: naive CD8+ T cells from blood, with Jurkat cell RNA spiked in. As to subset: FACS-sorted CD8+CD4-CCR7+CD45RA+ naive T cells. These TCRs come from a human donor in good health. Some libraries in this study had Jurkat cell RNA spiked in.

About this clonotype itself: One end of the junction does not line up with germline, which may come from a read error. The genes are TRBV7-2 and TRBJ1-4, with no clear D. Germline CDR1 is SGHTA and CDR2 is FQGNSA. This CDR3 has 14 residues. Written as DNA, the CDR3 is TGTGCCAGCAGCCCTTCCCAGTCTAATGAAGAACTGCTTTTT. Protein sequence: CASSPSQSNEELLF.

This clonotype appeared a few times. It may be a read error: a sequence one base away is much more abundant. V and J are TRBV2 and TRBJ2-7; TRBD2 is a possible D gene (6 bases). The germline V and J ends were trimmed by 7 bases and 5 bases, with 18 bases remaining between them. This CDR3 is built from 14 residues. The germline gives CDR1 SNHLY, CDR2 FYNNEI. CDR3 in DNA: TGTGCCAGCACACCCTACCGTGGCGGGGACGAGCAGTACTTC. Protein: CASTPYRGGDEQYF.

This clonotype was observed many times. This rearrangement joins TRBV3-1 to TRBJ2-3; D gene ambiguous. V shed 3 bases and J shed 3 bases, with 13 bases lying between them. Germline assignment: CDR1 LGHDT and CDR2 YNNKEL (reference sequence). CDR3 length: 15 residues. Here the CDR3 reads CASSHALEGTDTQYF. The CDR3 region has the DNA TGTGCCAGCAGCCATGCTCTCGAAGGTACAGATACGCAGTATTTT.

In its sample, this clonotype was seen many times. The chain links TRBV12-3 or TRBV12-4 to TRBJ2-5, with 9 nucleotides matching TRBD2. The CDR3 is 16 residues long. With 1 base clipped from V and 5 bases from J, the junction kept 8 bases outside the gene matches. For the CDR3, the DNA is TGTGCCAGCAGTTTAGGCGGCGGGAGGGCCCTTGAGACCCAGTACTTC. Its translation is CASSLGGGRALETQYF.

This clonotype was recorded at least ten times. The chain combines TRBV27 with TRBJ1-5; D uncertain. Deletions cut 5 bases from V and 7 bases from J, with 18 bases between. The germline V gene encodes CDR1 MNHEY and CDR2 SMNVEV (reference sequence). This CDR3 comprises 15 residues. CDR3 sequence reads: CASSQEGRHDQPQHF. CDR3 DNA: TGTGCCAGCAGTCAGGAGGGAAGACATGACCAGCCCCAGCATTTT.

This clonotype was counted many times. The chain is built from TRBV27 and TRBJ2-3; D assignment may be TRBD1 or TRBD2 (5 bases each). Between the trimmed V and J ends, which lost 5 bases and 4 bases, there was a span of 19 bases. The CDR3 spans 16 residues. Germline V lookup: CDR1 MNHEY, CDR2 SMNVEV (reference sequence). The CDR3 region is CASSVNRDLGPDTQYF. Written as DNA, the CDR3 is TGTGCCAGCAGTGTGAACCGGGACCTGGGGCCAGATACGCAGTATTTT.

The rearrangement links TRBV4-3 to TRBJ2-2; possible D gene TRBD2, 6 bases. Germline loops: CDR1 LGHNA, CDR2 YSLEER. The ends were cut back, 1 base at V and 0 bases at J, with 12 bases in the middle. The CDR3 extends over 17 amino acids. CDR3 sequence: CASSQGFLASNTGELFF. DNA for the CDR3: TGCGCCAGCAGCCAAGGGTTTCTAGCGTCGAACACCGGGGAGCTGTTTTTT.

The V call is TRBV4-3, the J call TRBJ2-2; the D is unclear. V was shortened by 0 bases and J by 4 bases, with 9 bases between the two germline ends. The CDR3 has 15 residues. Germline CDR1 is LGHNA and CDR2 is YSLEER. The CDR3 loop reads CASSQDYSSTGELFF. The CDR3, as DNA: TGCGCCAGCAGCCAAGACTACAGTTCCACCGGGGAGCTGTTTTTT.

The sample holds many counts of this clonotype. A much larger clone differs by one base, so this may be a read error. The V and J genes are TRBV7-2 and TRBJ2-3, with 8 bases identical to TRBD2. Losses at the gene ends were 4 bases for V and 4 bases for J; bases not matched to a gene: 10. The CDR3 is made up of 16 amino acids. The germline V gene has CDR1 SGHTA and CDR2 FQGNSA. The CDR3 here is CASSSEPAGEADTQYF. The CDR3 DNA reads as TGTGCCAGCAGCTCGGAACCAGCGGGAGAGGCAGATACGCAGTATTTT.

This clonotype was detected ten times or more. The genes are TRBV12-3 or TRBV12-4 and TRBJ2-1; 9 nucleotides line up with TRBD2. The CDR3 spans 14 residues. V was pared by 3 bases and J by 7 bases, with 4 bases of the junction left unmatched. CDR3 coding DNA: TGTGCCAGCAGTTTTGGCGGGAGGGGAAATGAGCAGTTCTTC. Translated, it gives CASSFGGRGNEQFF.

This chain links TRBV30 with TRBJ1-5, with D unclear. V dropped 2 bases and J dropped 0 bases, with 11 bases sitting between them. CDR1 and CDR2 from the germline V gene are GTSNPN and SVGIG (reference sequence). The CDR3 runs to 15 residues. The CDR3 nucleotides read TGTGCCTGGAGTCAGGACGGAAATAGCAATCAGCCCCAGCATTTT. This gives the protein CAWSQDGNSNQPQHF.

The chain recombines TRBV20-1 with TRBJ1-2, with TRBD1 identical over 10 bases. V lost 6 bases, J lost 5 bases, and 6 bases stayed unmatched. Germline V lookup: CDR1 DFQATT, CDR2 SNEGSKA (reference sequence). The CDR3 consists of 13 residues. CDR3 amino acids: CSAAPGQGYGYTF. As DNA, the CDR3 is TGCAGTGCCGCACCGGGACAGGGGTATGGCTACACCTTC.

The sample holds many counts of this clonotype. The rearrangement links TRBV10-2 to TRBJ1-1; weak D call: TRBD1 (5 bases). Germline-derived CDR1 and CDR2 are WSHSY and SAAADI. Trimming took off 8 bases at V and 6 bases at J, with 10 bases between the two ends. This CDR3 comprises 11 residues. For the CDR3, the DNA is TGCGCCAGCGGGGGGGAGCCTGAAGCTTTCTTT. It specifies CASGGEPEAFF.

In its sample, this clonotype was seen many times. The V call is TRBV20-1, the J call TRBJ2-1, with D unresolved. The CDR3 covers 14 residues. The germline CDR1 and CDR2 sequences are DFQATT and SNEGSKA (reference sequence). V was clipped by 0 bases and J by 5 bases, with 11 bases between them. CDR3 in amino acids: CSARDYQNDNEQFF. CDR3 bases: TGCAGTGCTAGAGATTACCAGAACGACAATGAGCAGTTCTTC.

This clonotype was seen at least ten times. The V call is TRBV11-2, the J call TRBJ2-3; D possibly corresponds to TRBD2 (5 bases). This CDR3 is 15 amino acids long. The V end lost 6 bases, the J end lost 4 bases, and 17 bases lay between the germline ends. Germline lookup yields CDR1 SGHAT and CDR2 FQNNGV. DNA for the CDR3: TGTGCCAGCAGGACCTATATTCTAGCAGCAGATACGCAGTATTTT. Its translation is CASRTYILAADTQYF.

In this sample, this clonotype turned up many times. The CDR3 DNA sequence: TGTGCCAGCAGTTTATCTTGGGATGAGCAGTTCTTC. Residues: CASSLSWDEQFF. The chain employs TRBV28 and TRBJ2-1; D remains unclear. Per germline, CDR1 MDHEN and CDR2 SYDVKM. Trimming removed 1 base at V and 8 bases at J, with 6 bases between. The CDR3 contains 12 residues.

At least ten counts were recorded for this clonotype. This chain links TRBV28 with TRBJ2-3, with TRBD2 identical over 14 bases. V shed 5 bases and J 1 base; nucleotides not matched to a gene: 2. There are 16 residues in the CDR3. The germline CDR1 and CDR2 sequences are MDHEN and SYDVKM. The CDR3 sequence: CASSPGLAGGTDTQYF. The CDR3 region has the DNA TGTGCCAGCAGTCCGGGACTAGCGGGGGGCACAGATACGCAGTATTTT.

This clonotype was seen repeatedly, ten times or more. The chain links TRBV6-5 to TRBJ1-2, with a weak D call TRBD1 (5 bases). V dropped 6 bases and J dropped 8 bases, with 16 bases sitting between them. Germline CDR1 MNHEY, CDR2 SVGAGI. CDR3 size: 13 residues. CDR3 residues: CASREGVLLGYTF. The CDR3 bases are TGTGCCAGCAGGGAAGGGGTCCTTTTGGGCTACACCTTC.

On this clonotype: Compared with germline, one end of the junction differs, possibly owing to a read error. The chain recombines TRBV27 with TRBJ1-1; 7 nucleotides line up with TRBD1. The CDR3 length is 15 residues. CDR1 is MNHEY, CDR2 SMNVEV, per germline (reference sequence). Here the CDR3 reads CTSSLFAGGDTEAFF. Written as DNA, the CDR3 is TGCACCAGCAGTTTATTCGCAGGGGGTGACACTGAAGCTTTCTTT.

This clonotype was counted many times. The V call is TRBV7-9, the J call TRBJ2-2, with 10 positions matching TRBD1. The germline V gene encodes CDR1 SEHNR and CDR2 FQNEAQ (reference sequence). The CDR3 length is 15 residues. Trimming at V came to 6 bases and at J to 5 bases, leaving 6 bases not matched to a gene. The CDR3 region has the DNA TGTGCCAGCAGACAACCGGGACAGGGGACCGGGGAGCTGTTTTTT. Residues: CASRQPGQGTGELFF.

This clonotype was counted only a few times. The gene calls are TRBV4-1 and TRBJ2-2, with 8 bases that match TRBD2. Germline V gene data show CDR1 as MGHRA and CDR2 as YSYEKL. The CDR3 sequence is 19 residues long. With 0 bases clipped from V and 3 bases from J, the junction kept 12 bases outside the gene matches. DNA for the CDR3: TGCGCCAGCAGCCAAGATTTGGGACTAGTGCTTGGTTACACCGGGGAGCTGTTTTTT. Amino acids: CASSQDLGLVLGYTGELFF.

This clonotype was counted many times. The CDR3 here is CASSPPLGGGDEQYF. As DNA, the CDR3 is TGTGCCAGCTCACCACCCCTGGGGGGAGGCGACGAGCAGTACTTC. The chain joins TRBV18 to TRBJ2-7, with D possibly matching TRBD2 (6 bases). Germline assignment: CDR1 KGHSH and CDR2 LQKENI. Trimming stripped 0 bases from V and 5 bases from J, with 14 bases between. The CDR3 is 15 residues long.

This clonotype was detected many times. V gene TRBV5-1 combines with J gene TRBJ2-1, with 7 bases aligning to TRBD2. The germline V gene has CDR1 SGHRS and CDR2 YFSETQ. The CDR3 has 16 residues. The J segment lost 3 bases and the V segment lost 4 bases, leaving 10 bases of the junction unmatched. The CDR3 spells CASSPASGNIYNEQFF. CDR3 sequence (DNA): TGCGCCAGCAGCCCCGCGAGCGGGAACATCTACAATGAGCAGTTCTTC.

V and J are TRBV9 and TRBJ2-7; 7 bases fit TRBD2. Germline V lookup: CDR1 SGDLS, CDR2 YYNGEE. The CDR3 is made up of 14 amino acids. V dropped 3 bases and J dropped 4; count of bases not matched to a gene: 7. CDR3 nucleotides: TGTGCCAGCAGCGCCGGACCTAGCGGATACGAGCAGTACTTC. Protein sequence: CASSAGPSGYEQYF.

On this clonotype: This may be a read error, as it is one base from a much larger clone. This chain uses TRBV12-3 or TRBV12-4 with TRBJ2-3; perhaps TRBD2 as D (6 bases). CDR3 length: 14 amino acids. V was shortened by 8 bases and J by 4 bases, with 16 bases between the two germline ends. The CDR3 is CASGSDGSADTQYF. In DNA, the CDR3 is TGTGCCAGCGGTTCGGACGGGAGTGCAGATACGCAGTATTTT.

There are many counts of this clonotype. The chain combines TRBV30 with TRBJ2-3; 10 nucleotides align to TRBD2. V shed 0 bases, J shed 7 bases, and the junction held 1 base outside the gene matches. From germline, CDR1 is GTSNPN and CDR2 SVGIG (reference sequence). The CDR3 totals 13 residues. The CDR3 DNA is TGTGCCTGGAGTGTACTAGCGGGGCATACGCAGTATTTT. Translation gives CAWSVLAGHTQYF. Drawing the rest from reference TRBV30 and TRBJ2-3, the complete variable domain is SQTIHQWPATLVQPVGSPLSLECTVEGTSNPNLYWYRQAAGRGLQLLFYSVGIGQISSEVPQNLSASRPQDRQFILSSKKLLLSDSGFYLCAWSVLAGHTQYFGPGTRLTVL.

Ten or more counts support this clonotype. The J gene is TRBJ2-3, the V gene TRBV29-1, with 7 nucleotides matching TRBD1. The CDR3 length is 14 residues. Germline V gene lookup returns CDR1 SQVTM and CDR2 ANQGSEA. V lost 6 bases and J lost 0; bases outside the gene matches: 6. The CDR3 protein is CSVRTGTSTDTQYF. CDR3 bases: TGCAGCGTCCGGACAGGAACTAGCACAGATACGCAGTATTTT.

In its sample, this clonotype was seen a few times. The rearrangement links TRBV28 to TRBJ2-7; 9 nucleotides line up with TRBD1. CDR3 length: 14 residues. The V and J ends lost 7 bases and 0 bases, in that order; junction bases with no gene match: 4. In germline, CDR1 is MDHEN, CDR2 SYDVKM. The CDR3 nucleotides read TGTGCCAGCACTGAGACAGGGGGCTCCTACGAGCAGTACTTC. This encodes CASTETGGSYEQYF.